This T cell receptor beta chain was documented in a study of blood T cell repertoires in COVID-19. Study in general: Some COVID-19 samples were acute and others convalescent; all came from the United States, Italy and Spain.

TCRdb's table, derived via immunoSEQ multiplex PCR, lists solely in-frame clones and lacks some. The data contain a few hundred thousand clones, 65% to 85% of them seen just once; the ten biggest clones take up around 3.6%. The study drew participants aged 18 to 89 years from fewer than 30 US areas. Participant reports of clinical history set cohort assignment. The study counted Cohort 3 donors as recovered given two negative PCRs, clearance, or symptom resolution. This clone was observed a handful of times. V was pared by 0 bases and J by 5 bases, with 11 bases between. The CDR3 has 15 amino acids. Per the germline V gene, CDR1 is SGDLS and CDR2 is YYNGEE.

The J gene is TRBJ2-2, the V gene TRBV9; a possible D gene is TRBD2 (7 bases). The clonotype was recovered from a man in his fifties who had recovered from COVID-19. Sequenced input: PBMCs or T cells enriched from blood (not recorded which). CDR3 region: CASSVAGGRTGELFF. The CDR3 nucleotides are TGTGCCAGCAGCGTAGCGGGGGGCCGGACCGGGGAGCTGTTTTTT.